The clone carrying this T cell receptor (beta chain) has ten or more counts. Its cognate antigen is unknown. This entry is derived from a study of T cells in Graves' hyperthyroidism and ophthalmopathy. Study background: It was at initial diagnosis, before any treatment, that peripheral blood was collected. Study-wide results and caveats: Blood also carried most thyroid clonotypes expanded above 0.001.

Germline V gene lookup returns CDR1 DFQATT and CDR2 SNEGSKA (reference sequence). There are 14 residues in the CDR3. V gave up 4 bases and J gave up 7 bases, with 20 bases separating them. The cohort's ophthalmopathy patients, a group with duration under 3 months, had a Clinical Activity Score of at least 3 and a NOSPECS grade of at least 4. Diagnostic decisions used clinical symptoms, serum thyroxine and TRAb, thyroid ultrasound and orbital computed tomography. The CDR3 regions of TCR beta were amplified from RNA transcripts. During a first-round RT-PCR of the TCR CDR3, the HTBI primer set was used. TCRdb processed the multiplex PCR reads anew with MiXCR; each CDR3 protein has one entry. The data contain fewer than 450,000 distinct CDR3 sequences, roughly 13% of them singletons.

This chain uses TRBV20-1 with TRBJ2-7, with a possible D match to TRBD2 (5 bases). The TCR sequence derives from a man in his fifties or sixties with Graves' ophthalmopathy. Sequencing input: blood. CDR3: CSATGELVSGEQYF. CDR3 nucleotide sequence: TGCAGTGCTACCGGGGAGCTAGTTTCGGGAGAGCAGTACTTC.